Presented here are 14 T cell receptor beta chains from one specimen sequenced in a study of T cell responses to AZD1222 COVID-19 vaccine. Using immunoSEQ multiplex PCR, the repertoire was profiled, and TCRdb retains in-frame clones only, with some absent. The sample has roughly 150,000 clones; about 90% are singletons. The material was peripheral blood, obtained on day 0 of AZD1222 vaccination. Source of these receptors: an adult in good health.

The chain couples TRBV9 to TRBJ1-6; weak D call: TRBD1 (6 bases). Trimming took off 3 bases at V and 6 bases at J, with 10 bases between the two ends. The germline V gene has CDR1 SGDLS and CDR2 YYNGEE. The CDR3 sequence is 14 residues long. Here the CDR3 reads CASSAGGPNSPLHF. The CDR3 nucleotides read TGTGCCAGCAGCGCCGGGGGGCCTAATTCACCCCTCCACTTT.

The V and J genes are TRBV28 and TRBJ1-3, with D maybe TRBD1 (5 bases). This CDR3 comprises 15 residues. Germline loops: CDR1 MDHEN, CDR2 SYDVKM. V was shortened by 7 bases and J by 8 bases, with 21 bases between the two germline ends. The CDR3 protein is CASKHRDSKADTIYF. The CDR3 DNA reads TGTGCCAGCAAGCACCGGGACTCCAAGGCGGACACCATATATTTT.

This clone turned up a few times. This chain connects TRBV11-3 to TRBJ2-5; 7 bases align to TRBD1. The CDR3 runs to 15 residues. V lost 5 bases to trimming and J lost 4 bases; unmatched junction nucleotides: 10. Germline values: CDR1 SGHNT, CDR2 YENEEA. CDR3 sequence: CASSPGTDLGETQYF. The CDR3 nucleotides read TGTGCCAGCAGCCCGGGGACAGACCTTGGAGAGACCCAGTACTTC.

The genes are TRBV6-4 and TRBJ2-7; D is unresolved. The CDR3 is 13 residues long. The germline V and J ends were trimmed by 5 bases and 7 bases, with 15 bases remaining between them. Germline V gene sequence: CDR1 MRHNA, CDR2 SNTAGT. The CDR3 sequence: CASSRDRFGEQYF. The CDR3, as DNA: TGTGCCAGCAGTAGGGATCGGTTTGGGGAGCAGTACTTC.

This clone has a handful of counts. This chain uses TRBV6-4 with TRBJ1-1; D uncertain. The V gene's germline CDR1 is MRHNA and CDR2 SNTAGT. The CDR3 has 13 amino acids. Trimming left V 3 bases short and J 11 bases short, with 16 bases between. The CDR3 loop is CASSEAPLTSAFF. Written as DNA, the CDR3 is TGTGCCAGCAGTGAGGCCCCACTCACGTCGGCTTTCTTT.

This chain connects TRBV11-2 to TRBJ1-1; tentatively, D is TRBD1 (5 bases). Germline CDR1 SGHAT, CDR2 FQNNGV. V was trimmed by 7 bases and J by 6 bases, leaving 15 bases between them. This CDR3 is built from 13 residues. CDR3 sequence reads: CASILRSGSEAFF. The CDR3 DNA reads TGTGCCAGCATCCTACGGTCAGGGTCTGAAGCTTTCTTT.

This rearrangement joins TRBV12-3 or TRBV12-4 to TRBJ1-2; D remains ambiguous. V lost 0 bases, J lost 5 bases, and 7 bases lay in between. The CDR3 consists of 13 residues. The CDR3 is CASSLAHMYGYTF. The CDR3 DNA is TGTGCCAGCAGTTTAGCGCATATGTATGGCTACACCTTC.

This clone was seen a few times. This chain joins TRBV7-9 and TRBJ1-3, with D perhaps matching TRBD1 (6 bases). The CDR3 totals 15 residues. Germline V gene sequence: CDR1 SEHNR, CDR2 FQNEAQ (reference sequence). Trimming cost V 5 bases and J 0 bases, with 11 bases left between them. CDR3 residues: CASSQGGDSGNTIYF. CDR3 nucleotides: TGTGCCAGCAGCCAAGGGGGGGACTCTGGAAACACCATATATTTT. The variable domain in full, completed from reference TRBV7-9 and TRBJ1-3, reads DTGVSQNPRHKITKRGQNVTFRCDPISEHNRLYWYRQTLGQGPEFLTYFQNEAQLEKSRLLSDRFSAERPKGSFSTLEIQRTEQGDSAMYLCASSQGGDSGNTIYFGEGSWLTVV.

V and J are TRBV14 and TRBJ1-2; D uncertain. V gave up 1 base and J gave up 0 bases, with 12 bases separating them. In germline, CDR1 is SGHDN, CDR2 FVKESK. The CDR3 length is 16 residues. The CDR3 DNA reads TGTGCCAGCAGCCAAGGTTCGGGGAACCCTAACTATGGCTACACCTTC. This codes for CASSQGSGNPNYGYTF.

The CDR3 loop reads CASRSSYYNSPLHF. CDR3 DNA: TGTGCCAGCAGGTCAAGCTACTATAATTCACCCCTCCACTTT. The genes are TRBV2 and TRBJ1-6, with D unresolved. In germline, CDR1 is SNHLY, CDR2 FYNNEI. Trimming cost V 6 bases and J 3 bases, with 9 bases left between them. This CDR3 is 14 amino acids long.

This chain uses TRBV20-1 with TRBJ1-5; no firm D call. The CDR3 has 15 residues. V lost 3 bases and J lost 4, with 16 bases in between. Germline CDR1 reads DFQATT; CDR2 reads SNEGSKA (reference sequence). CDR3 protein: CSASGQKNWNQPQHF. The CDR3 nucleotides are TGCAGTGCTAGTGGGCAGAAGAATTGGAATCAGCCCCAGCATTTT.

A single count supports this clone. The chain links TRBV28 to TRBJ1-1; 8 bases fit TRBD1. Trimming removed 8 bases from V and 4 bases from J; junction bases left unmatched: 9. Germline V gene data show CDR1 as MDHEN and CDR2 as SYDVKM. There are 14 residues in the CDR3. DNA for the CDR3: TGTGCCAGCGGGATACAGGGGGATGGCACTGAAGCTTTCTTT. Its protein product is CASGIQGDGTEAFF.

The rearrangement links TRBV28 to TRBJ1-2; no clear D. The V and J ends lost 4 bases and 4 bases respectively, with 4 bases between them. Per the germline V gene, CDR1 is MDHEN and CDR2 is SYDVKM. The length of the CDR3 is 11 residues. CDR3 nucleotide sequence: TGTGCCAGCAGTTCCTCCTATGGCTACACCTTC. Amino acid sequence: CASSSSYGYTF.

The genes are TRBV27 and TRBJ1-1; D unclear. In germline, CDR1 is MNHEY, CDR2 SMNVEV (reference sequence). V was trimmed by 8 bases and J by 4 bases, leaving 14 bases between them. This CDR3 is 13 amino acids long. CDR3 bases: TGTGCCAGCTATGAGGGAGACTCCACTGAAGCTTTCTTT. Translating gives CASYEGDSTEAFF.